The 32 T cell receptor beta chains listed next were all sequenced from one sample in a study of blood T cells in healthy people across ages. A second PCR, run for about 7 to 11 cycles, used a sample-barcoded 5' primer plus a J-beta primer mix. TCRdb reprocessed the 5' RACE reads via MiXCR and lists one record per CDR3 protein. The table shows fewer than 600,000 distinct CDR3 sequences, with roughly a quarter occurring only once. The same data also contributed to another study, on T cells of mothers and their children.

The sequenced sample consisted of blood. The receptor set was obtained from a boy aged 2 to 9 in good health.

This clonotype was counted between two and nine times. The chain employs TRBV13 and TRBJ1-2; unclear D gene. Trimming took off 4 bases at V and 6 bases at J, with 9 bases between the two ends. Per germline, CDR1 PRHDT and CDR2 FYEKMQ (reference sequence). The CDR3 sequence is 12 residues long. The CDR3 sequence: CASSSGSHGYTF. The CDR3 coding sequence is TGTGCCAGCAGCTCCGGATCCCATGGCTACACCTTC. The full variable domain, rest sourced from reference TRBV13 and TRBJ1-2, is AAGVIQSPRHLIKEKRETATLKCYPIPRHDTVYWYQQGPGQDPQFLISFYEKMQSDKGSIPDRFSAQQFSDYHSELNMSSLELGDSALYFCASSSGSHGYTFGSGTRLTVV.

J is TRBJ1-1 and V is TRBV7-2, with D unresolved. Germline assignment: CDR1 SGHTA and CDR2 FQGNSA. Between the trimmed V and J ends, which lost 5 bases and 4 bases, there was a span of 14 bases. The CDR3 runs to 14 residues. The CDR3 coding sequence is TGTGCCAGCAGCCCGCACCCGAGGGCCACTGAAGCTTTCTTT. This encodes CASSPHPRATEAFF.

The J gene is TRBJ2-4, the V gene TRBV20-1, with D hard to call. The CDR3 runs to 13 residues. Trimming took 2 bases from V and 1 from J, leaving 6 bases between them. Germline V gene lookup returns CDR1 DFQATT and CDR2 SNEGSKA (reference sequence). The CDR3 here is CSARTHAKNIQYF. The CDR3, as DNA: TGCAGTGCTAGAACCCATGCCAAAAACATTCAGTACTTC.

The chain has TRBV6-6 and TRBJ2-5, with a tentative D call TRBD1 (6 bases). The end of the DNA aligns better with TRBJ2-7, so the J call may be wrong. The CDR3 is made up of 16 amino acids. Germline-derived CDR1 and CDR2 are MNHNY and SVGAGI (reference sequence). Here the CDR3 reads CASSYLSGRGRYEQYF. The CDR3, as DNA: TGTGCCAGCAGTTACCTTTCGGGCAGGGGCAGGTACGAGCAGTACTTC.

The genes are TRBV20-1 and TRBJ2-3; D not certain. Germline V gene sequence: CDR1 DFQATT, CDR2 SNEGSKA (reference sequence). The CDR3 contains 16 residues. V was cut by 1 base and J by 0 bases, with 14 bases left in between. DNA for the CDR3: TGCAGTGCTAGAGCGGGTGTGAGCTATAGCACAGATACGCAGTATTTT. This sequence encodes CSARAGVSYSTDTQYF.

There are a few counts of this clonotype. J is TRBJ2-7 and V is TRBV20-1; weak D call: TRBD1 (6 bases). The CDR3 length is 15 residues. V lost 2 bases and J lost 7, with 21 bases in between. Germline V gives CDR1 DFQATT, CDR2 SNEGSKA (reference sequence). CDR3 protein: CSARYGTSLTGEQYF. DNA for the CDR3: TGCAGTGCTAGATACGGGACAAGCCTTACAGGGGAGCAGTACTTC.

In its sample, this clonotype was seen a few times. J is TRBJ2-4 and V is TRBV6-2 or TRBV6-3; 11 nucleotides match TRBD2. The germline CDR1 and CDR2 sequences are MNHEY and SVGEGT. The CDR3 has 17 residues. After removal of 0 bases from V and 4 bases from J, the junction contained 5 bases not matched to a gene. DNA for the CDR3: TGTGCCAGCAGTTACTCGACACTAGCGGGGGAAAAAAACATTCAGTACTTC. Translating gives CASSYSTLAGEKNIQYF.

The chain couples TRBV5-1 to TRBJ2-5; 7 bases map to TRBD1. Trimming at V came to 3 bases and at J to 4 bases, leaving 9 bases not matched to a gene. Germline-derived CDR1 and CDR2 are SGHRS and YFSETQ. CDR3 length equals 15 residues. Here the CDR3 reads CASSSRKGAGETQYF. The CDR3 coding sequence is TGCGCCAGCAGCTCAAGGAAGGGGGCTGGAGAGACCCAGTACTTC.

This clonotype was seen a handful of times. The V call is TRBV9, the J call TRBJ1-2, with 8 bases matching TRBD1. Germline CDR1 and CDR2: SGDLS and YYNGEE. V gave up 1 base and J gave up 5 bases; unmatched junction bases: 4. There are 14 residues in the CDR3. The CDR3 sequence is CASSVRDRSYGYTF. The CDR3 DNA sequence: TGTGCCAGCAGCGTAAGGGACAGGAGTTATGGCTACACCTTC.

The table lists this clonotype with a few counts. The chain employs TRBV18 and TRBJ2-3, with TRBD1 matching over 9 bases. Trimming at V came to 3 bases and at J to 2 bases, leaving 3 bases not matched to a gene. CDR1 KGHSH and CDR2 LQKENI come from the germline V gene. The CDR3 totals 15 residues. This chain's CDR3 is CASSPGTGNTDTQYF. CDR3 nucleotide sequence: TGTGCCAGCTCACCCGGGACAGGGAACACAGATACGCAGTATTTT.

This CDR3 is CSAISVSNQPQHF. Here the CDR3 DNA reads TGCAGTGCTATCTCCGTGAGCAATCAGCCCCAGCATTTT. This chain joins TRBV20-1 and TRBJ1-5, with D hard to call. The germline V gene encodes CDR1 DFQATT and CDR2 SNEGSKA (reference sequence). The V end was cut by 4 bases, the J end by 1 base, with 8 bases between. The length of the CDR3 is 13 residues.

In its sample, this clonotype was seen a few times. The chain has TRBV5-1 and TRBJ2-7; perhaps TRBD1 as D (7 bases). Germline V CDR1 and CDR2: SGHRS, YFSETQ. Trimming left V 3 bases short and J 5 bases short, with 18 bases between. The CDR3 length is 15 residues. The CDR3 spells CASSSGRQGPNEQYF. Written as DNA, the CDR3 is TGCGCCAGCAGCTCCGGGAGACAGGGTCCCAACGAGCAGTACTTC.

DNA of the CDR3: TGTGCCAGCAGTAGAGGGGACGGTGAAAAACTGTTTTTT. As protein: CASSRGDGEKLFF. The J gene is TRBJ1-4, the V gene TRBV4-2, with D tentatively TRBD1 (5 bases). V lost 6 bases and J lost 7, with 12 bases in between. The CDR3 is 13 amino acids. In germline, CDR1 is LGHNA, CDR2 YNFKEQ.

V and J are TRBV20-1 and TRBJ2-5; D is perhaps TRBD2 (6 bases). Germline V gives CDR1 DFQATT, CDR2 SNEGSKA (reference sequence). This CDR3 has 18 residues. With 0 bases removed from V and 0 bases from J, the gap between germline ends came to 20 bases. CDR3 in amino acids: CSARDWRGAGVDQETQYF. The CDR3 nucleotides read TGCAGTGCTAGAGATTGGCGGGGTGCCGGGGTAGACCAAGAGACCCAGTACTTC.

This clonotype has a handful of counts. The DNA for the CDR3 is TGCAGTGCTACCCCGACTAGCGGGAGGTCAAATGAGCAGTTCTTC. Translating it yields CSATPTSGRSNEQFF. The V and J genes are TRBV20-1 and TRBJ2-1; 13 positions agree with TRBD2. CDR3 length equals 15 residues. Germline V gene lookup returns CDR1 DFQATT and CDR2 SNEGSKA (reference sequence). The V and J ends lost 4 bases and 7 bases, in that order; junction bases with no gene match: 7.

This clonotype was counted between two and nine times. The CDR3 nucleotides read TGTGCCAGCAGGAAGGGTCCGGAGCGGGAGATCCATGGGGAGCTGTTTTTT. This sequence encodes CASRKGPEREIHGELFF. V gene TRBV7-9 combines with J gene TRBJ2-2, with 8 bases aligning to TRBD2. CDR3 length: 17 amino acids. V was pared by 6 bases and J by 8 bases, with 17 bases of the junction left unmatched. In germline, CDR1 is SEHNR, CDR2 FQNEAQ (reference sequence).

The chain links TRBV9 to TRBJ2-2, with 7 bases matching TRBD1. Germline loops: CDR1 SGDLS, CDR2 YYNGEE. CDR3 length: 18 residues. V gave up 3 bases and J gave up 1 base; unmatched junction bases: 12. Here the CDR3 DNA reads TGTGCCAGCAGCGCAAGACCCCTTCGACAGGGGAACACCGGGGAGCTGTTTTTT. It translates to CASSARPLRQGNTGELFF.

This chain connects TRBV29-1 to TRBJ1-1, with D unresolved. Germline lookup yields CDR1 SQVTM and CDR2 ANQGSEA. CDR3 length: 13 amino acids. With 4 bases removed from V and 4 bases from J, the gap between germline ends came to 13 bases. The CDR3: CSVGGLRVTEAFF. CDR3 nucleotide sequence: TGCAGCGTTGGGGGTCTGAGGGTCACTGAAGCTTTCTTT.

In this sample, this clonotype turned up a few times. The genes are TRBV29-1 and TRBJ2-1, with D uncertain. With 8 bases removed from V and 5 bases from J, the gap between germline ends came to 10 bases. Germline CDR1 is SQVTM and CDR2 is ANQGSEA. The CDR3 spans 11 residues. In DNA, the CDR3 is TGCAGCATCCAAAGGGACAATGAGCAGTTCTTC. Translated, it gives CSIQRDNEQFF.

The chain carries TRBV12-3 or TRBV12-4 and TRBJ2-2; 9 nucleotides align to TRBD2. The CDR3 consists of 15 residues. V shed 8 bases and J 7 bases; nucleotides not matched to a gene: 11. DNA for the CDR3: TGTGCCAGCTCCCGGGGTAGCGGGAGTAACGGGGAGCTGTTTTTT. Its protein is CASSRGSGSNGELFF.

This clonotype was seen a handful of times. This chain joins TRBV2 and TRBJ1-5; the D is unclear. Per germline, CDR1 SNHLY and CDR2 FYNNEI. The ends were cut back, 6 bases at V and 7 bases at J, with 16 bases in the middle. The CDR3 covers 14 residues. CDR3 region: CASSSGEKGQPQHF. The CDR3 nucleotides read TGTGCCAGCAGCTCCGGTGAGAAAGGGCAGCCCCAGCATTTT.

The J gene is TRBJ2-4, the V gene TRBV2; 12 bases line up with TRBD1. CDR3 length: 18 amino acids. The junction had 5 bases not matched to a gene; V was cut back by 1 base and J by 1 base. CDR1 and CDR2 from the germline V gene are SNHLY and FYNNEI. The CDR3 reads CASSEGVGQGAAKNIQYF. CDR3 nucleotides: TGTGCCAGCAGTGAAGGAGTGGGACAGGGGGCTGCCAAAAACATTCAGTACTTC. Full variable domain (missing parts from reference TRBV2 and TRBJ2-4): EPEVTQTPSHQVTQMGQEVILRCVPISNHLYFYWYRQILGQKVEFLVSFYNNEISEKSEIFDDQFSVERPDGSNFTLKIRSTKLEDSAMYFCASSEGVGQGAAKNIQYFGAGTRLSVL.

This clonotype occurred a few times. The chain carries TRBV7-2 and TRBJ2-1; 10 positions match TRBD2. Germline CDR1 is SGHTA and CDR2 is FQGNSA. Trimming cost V 3 bases and J 7 bases; bases outside gene matches: 12. The CDR3 is 17 residues long. The CDR3 here is CASSLAGSGGKRNEQFF. CDR3 nucleotide sequence: TGTGCCAGCAGCTTGGCGGGTAGCGGGGGGAAGAGGAATGAGCAGTTCTTC.

This sequence joins TRBV6-5 and TRBJ2-3, with TRBD2 matching over 9 bases. The CDR3 extends over 16 amino acids. CDR1 is MNHEY and CDR2 is SVGAGI in the germline V gene. Losses at the gene ends were 0 bases for V and 4 bases for J; bases not matched to a gene: 5. CDR3 in amino acids: CASSYSGGGAPDTQYF. The CDR3 DNA follows: TGTGCCAGCAGTTACTCGGGCGGGGGGGCCCCAGATACGCAGTATTTT.

The chain uses TRBV6-1 and TRBJ2-3, with D hard to call. The length of the CDR3 is 15 residues. V was shortened by 6 bases and J by 4 bases, with 17 bases between the two germline ends. Germline V gives CDR1 MNHNS, CDR2 SASEGT. The CDR3 nucleotides read TGTGCCAGCAGCCCCTTGAGAGGCAAGGCAGATACGCAGTATTTT. Translated: CASSPLRGKADTQYF.

The chain employs TRBV3-1 and TRBJ2-3, with D perhaps matching TRBD1 (5 bases). The CDR3 contains 16 residues. Germline V lookup: CDR1 LGHDT, CDR2 YNNKEL (reference sequence). The V end lost 6 bases, the J end lost 6 bases, and 22 bases lay between the germline ends. DNA of the CDR3: TGTGCCAGCAGTCAGACAGAGTACCCCCAAGTTGATACGCAGTATTTT. Translating gives CASSQTEYPQVDTQYF.

The rearrangement links TRBV29-1 to TRBJ1-3; no definite D call. The length of the CDR3 is 12 residues. The germline gives CDR1 SQVTM, CDR2 ANQGSEA. V gave up 7 bases and J gave up 0 bases, with 7 bases separating them. The CDR3 DNA is TGCAGCGGTGTGTACTCTGGAAACACCATATATTTT. Its translation: CSGVYSGNTIYF.

The chain combines TRBV5-1 with TRBJ2-7; 12 nucleotides agree with TRBD2. V gave up 4 bases and J gave up 4 bases; unmatched junction bases: 6. In germline, CDR1 is SGHRS, CDR2 YFSETQ. The length of the CDR3 is 15 residues. The CDR3 DNA follows: TGCGCCAGCAGCCCCGGGACTAGCGGGTATTACGAGCAGTACTTC. Its translation is CASSPGTSGYYEQYF.

This clonotype showed up many times. The rearrangement uses TRBV6-1 and TRBJ2-3; TRBD2 aligns across 10 bases. The germline V gene encodes CDR1 MNHNS and CDR2 SASEGT. V gave up 8 bases and J gave up 2 bases; unmatched junction bases: 7. CDR3 length: 15 residues. The CDR3 DNA reads as TGTGCCAGCCGTAAGCGGGAGGGCCCCACAGATACGCAGTATTTT. Its protein product is CASRKREGPTDTQYF.

The chain couples TRBV25-1 to TRBJ1-1; 8 bases are a match to TRBD1. The germline V gene encodes CDR1 MGHDK and CDR2 SYGVNS. The J segment lost 1 base and the V segment lost 5 bases, leaving 6 bases of the junction unmatched. CDR3 length: 15 amino acids. The CDR3 loop reads CASSKSTGANTEAFF. For the CDR3, the DNA is TGTGCCAGCAGTAAATCGACAGGGGCGAACACTGAAGCTTTCTTT.

The chain joins TRBV9 to TRBJ2-4, with 8 bases that match TRBD1. The CDR3 is 14 amino acids. Germline V gene lookup returns CDR1 SGDLS and CDR2 YYNGEE. Trimming cost V 0 bases and J 8 bases; bases outside gene matches: 4. In DNA form, the CDR3 reads TGTGCCAGCAGCGTAGCTTCACAGGGGGACATTCAGTACTTC. Translation gives CASSVASQGDIQYF.

This CDR3 reads CASSLWVQQFF. DNA for the CDR3: TGTGCCAGCAGTTTGTGGGTGCAGCAGTTCTTC. The chain combines TRBV12-3 or TRBV12-4 with TRBJ2-5; unclear D gene. The J call is in doubt because the DNA end fits TRBJ2-1 better. CDR3 length: 11 amino acids.